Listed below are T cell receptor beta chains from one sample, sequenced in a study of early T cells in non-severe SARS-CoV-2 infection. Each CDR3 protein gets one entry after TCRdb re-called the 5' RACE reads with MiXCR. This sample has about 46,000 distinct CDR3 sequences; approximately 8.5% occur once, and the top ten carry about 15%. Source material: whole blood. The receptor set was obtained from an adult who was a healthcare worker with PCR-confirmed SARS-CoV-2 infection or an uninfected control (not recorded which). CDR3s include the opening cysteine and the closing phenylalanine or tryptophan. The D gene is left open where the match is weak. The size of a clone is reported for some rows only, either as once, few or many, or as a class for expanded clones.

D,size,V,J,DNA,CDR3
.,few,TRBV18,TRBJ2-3,TGTGCCAGCTCACCGCCGGTTAGCACAGATACGCAGTATTTT,CASSPPVSTDTQYF
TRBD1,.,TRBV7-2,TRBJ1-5,TGTGCCAGCAGCCTGGGACAGGACCTATATCAGCCCCGGCATTTT,CASSLGQDLYQPRHF
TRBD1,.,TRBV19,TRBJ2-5,TGTGCCAGTAGTATTAACGCAGGGGGCGAGACCCAGTACTTC,CASSINAGGETQYF
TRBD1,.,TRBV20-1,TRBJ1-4,TGCAGTGCCAAGGGTTCCGGGACAGGGAATGAAAAACTGTTTTTT,CSAKGSGTGNEKLFF
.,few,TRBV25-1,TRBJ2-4,TGTGCCAGCAGTGTTAGCGGAGCCAAAAACATTCAGTACTTC,CASSVSGAKNIQYF
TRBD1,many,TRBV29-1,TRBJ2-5,TGCAGCGTCTACCCACAGGGGGCATGGGAGACCCAGTACTTC,CSVYPQGAWETQYF
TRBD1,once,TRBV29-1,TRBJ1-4,TGCAGCGCCGGACAGGGGCCAACTAATGAAAAACTGTTTTTT,CSAGQGPTNEKLFF
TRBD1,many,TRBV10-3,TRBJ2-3,TGTGCCATCAGTGAGGGACAGGGGACAGATACGCAGTATTTT,CAISEGQGTDTQYF
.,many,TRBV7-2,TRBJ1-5,TGTGCCAGCAGCCTCCTTGGCGGCTTCAATCAGCCCCAGCATTTT,CASSLLGGFNQPQHF
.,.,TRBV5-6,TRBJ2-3,TGTGCCAGCAGCTTGGTTCGGGACAACAGCCCAGATACGCAGTATTTT,CASSLVRDNSPDTQYF
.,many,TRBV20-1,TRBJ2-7,TGCAGTGCACCATTAGCGCACTCCTACGAGCAGTACTTC,CSAPLAHSYEQYF
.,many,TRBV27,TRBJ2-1,TGTGCCAGCAGTTTAGGAGTTGAGCAGTTCTTC,CASSLGVEQFF
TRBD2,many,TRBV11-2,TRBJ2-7,TGTGCCAGCAGCTTGAGCGGGATGGAGAACGAGCAGTACTTC,CASSLSGMENEQYF
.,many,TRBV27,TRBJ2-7,TGTGCCAGCAGTTTTAGTAGGACGTCCCCCTACGAGCAGTACTTC,CASSFSRTSPYEQYF
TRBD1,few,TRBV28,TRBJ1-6,TGTGCCAGCAGTTCGGGACAGGGGGATTCACCCCTCCACTTT,CASSSGQGDSPLHF
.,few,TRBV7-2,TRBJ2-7,TGTGCCAGCAGCTACTTTCGAAGCCCCATCTACGAGCAGTACTTC,CASSYFRSPIYEQYF
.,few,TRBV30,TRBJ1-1,TGTGCCTGGAGTGATCTCCCCCCGCCCACAGCTTTCTTT,CAWSDLPPPTAFF
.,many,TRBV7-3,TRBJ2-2,TGTGCCAGCGCCAAAGGGGAGACCGGGGAGCTGTTTTTT,CASAKGETGELFF
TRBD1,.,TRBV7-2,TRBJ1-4,TGTGCCAGCAGCTTCGACAGGGGCGATGAAAAGCTGTTTTTT,CASSFDRGDEKLFF
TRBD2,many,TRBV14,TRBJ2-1,TGTGCCAGCAGCCAACTAGCGGGAGGGGATGAGCAGTTCTTC,CASSQLAGGDEQFF
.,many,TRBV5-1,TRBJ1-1,TGCGCCAGCAGCTTGGCTGTGTCATTTGAAGCTTTCTTT,CASSLAVSFEAFF
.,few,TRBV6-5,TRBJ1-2,TGTGCCAGCAGTCAACTCAACTATGGCTACACCTTC,CASSQLNYGYTF
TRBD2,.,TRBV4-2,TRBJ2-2,TGTGCCAGCAGCCAAGAGACTAGCGGGGGCCCTTCCGGGGAGCTGTTTTTT,CASSQETSGGPSGELFF
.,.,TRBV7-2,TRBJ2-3,TGTGCCAGCAGCTTAAGTGTGGGTACGCAGTATTTT,CASSLSVGTQYF
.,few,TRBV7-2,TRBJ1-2,TGTGCCAGCAGCTTAGCGGCGGCAGGGCTCAACTATGGCTACACCTTC,CASSLAAAGLNYGYTF
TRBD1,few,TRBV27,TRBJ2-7,TGTGCCAGCAGCTCTTTGGGACAGGGTCTCTACGAGCAGTACTTC,CASSSLGQGLYEQYF
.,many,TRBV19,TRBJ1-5,TGTGCCAGTACGTTACTGAGTGAATCGAGCAATCAGCCCCAGCATTTT,CASTLLSESSNQPQHF
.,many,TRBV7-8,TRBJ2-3,TGTGCCAGCAGCTTATGGGGTGTAGGAGCTAGCACAGATACGCAGTATTTT,CASSLWGVGASTDTQYF
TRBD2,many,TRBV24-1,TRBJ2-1,TGTGCCACCAGTGATCCTGGACTAGCGGCTAATGAGCAGTTCTTC,CATSDPGLAANEQFF
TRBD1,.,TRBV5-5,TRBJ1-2,TGTGCCAGCAGCTTGTGGTTGTCGGGGACAGGGAGTGGCTACACCTTC,CASSLWLSGTGSGYTF
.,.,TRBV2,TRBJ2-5,TGTGCCAGCAGAGGGGATAGTGAGACCCAGTACTTC,CASRGDSETQYF
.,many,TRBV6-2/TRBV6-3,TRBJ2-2,TGTGCCAGCATTCAGGGCGCTGGGGAGCTGTTTTTT,CASIQGAGELFF
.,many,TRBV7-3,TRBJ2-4,TGTGCCAGCAGCCGGAGGGGGGCTTTTGACATTCAGTACTTC,CASSRRGAFDIQYF
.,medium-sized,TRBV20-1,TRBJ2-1,TGCAGTGCTAGAAGGAGAGATGAGCAGTTCTTC,CSARRRDEQFF
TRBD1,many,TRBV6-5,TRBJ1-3,TGTGCCAGCAGATCCGGGCGTGGGACAGGGGGCCTCACTGGAAACACCATATATTTT,CASRSGRGTGGLTGNTIYF
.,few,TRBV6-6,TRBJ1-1,TGTGCCAGCAGACCAGAGAACACTGAAGCTTTCTTT,CASRPENTEAFF
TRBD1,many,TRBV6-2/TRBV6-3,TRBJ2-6,TGTGCCAGCAGTTACTCCGAACCGAGGGGGCTTGGGGCCAACGTCCTGACTTTC,CASSYSEPRGLGANVLTF
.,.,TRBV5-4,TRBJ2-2,TGTGCCAGCAGCTTGGACCCTGGGCCGCAAACCGGGGAGCTGTTTTTT,CASSLDPGPQTGELFF
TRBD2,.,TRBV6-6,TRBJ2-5,TGTGCCAGCAGTTACTCGATTGCTAGCGGGATCCAAGAGACCCAGTACTTC,CASSYSIASGIQETQYF
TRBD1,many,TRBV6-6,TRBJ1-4,TGTGCCAGCAGTTACTCGCGTACAGGGGGAACTAATGAAAAACTGTTTTTT,CASSYSRTGGTNEKLFF
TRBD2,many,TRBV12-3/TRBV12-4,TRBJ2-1,TGTGCCAGCAGTCCCGGACTAGCGGGTTTTGGTGAGCAGTTCTTC,CASSPGLAGFGEQFF
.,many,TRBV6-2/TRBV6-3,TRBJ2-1,TGTGCCAGTGCTGCGACGCGTGAGCAGTTCTTC,CASAATREQFF
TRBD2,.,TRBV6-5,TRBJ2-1,TGTGCCAGCAGAGGTTGGTGGGCTAGCGGGAGCGGCAATGAGCAGTTCTTC,CASRGWWASGSGNEQFF
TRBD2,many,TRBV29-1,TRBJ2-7,TGCAGCGTTGGGGGACTAGCGGGAGAAGAGCAGTACTTC,CSVGGLAGEEQYF
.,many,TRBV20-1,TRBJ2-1,TGCAGTGCTAGAGGGAACATGAATGAGCAGTTCTTC,CSARGNMNEQFF
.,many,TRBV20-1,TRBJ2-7,TGCAGTGCTAGAGATGGGGCAGACATCTCCTACGAGCAGTACTTC,CSARDGADISYEQYF
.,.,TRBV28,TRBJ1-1,TGTGCCAGCCGGGACACTGAAGCTTTCTTT,CASRDTEAFF
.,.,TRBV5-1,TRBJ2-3,TGCGCCAGCAGTCTGGGTTACACAGATACGCAGTATTTT,CASSLGYTDTQYF
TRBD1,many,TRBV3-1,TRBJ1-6,TGTGCCAGCAGCCCAGAAGCAGGGGGCGGCATTTCACCCCTCCACTTT,CASSPEAGGGISPLHF
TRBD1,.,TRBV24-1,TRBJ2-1,TGTGCCACCAGTGAACCTGACAGGGGGCAAAACAATGAGCAGTTCTTC,CATSEPDRGQNNEQFF
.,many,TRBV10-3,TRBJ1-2,TGTGCCTCCACCGCGGCTAACTATGGCTACACCTTC,CASTAANYGYTF
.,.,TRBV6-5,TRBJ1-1,TGTGCCAGCAGTTACTCGGCAGGGGCTAAGACTGAAGCTTTCTTT,CASSYSAGAKTEAFF
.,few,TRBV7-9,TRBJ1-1,TGTGCCAGCAGCTTAGGCAGGGTAGGACAGACGAACACTGAAGCTTTCTTT,CASSLGRVGQTNTEAFF
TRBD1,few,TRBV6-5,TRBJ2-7,TGTGCCAGCAGCCGACCCGGGACAGGGGGTTACGAGCAGTACTTC,CASSRPGTGGYEQYF
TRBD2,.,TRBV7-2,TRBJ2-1,TGTGCCAGCAGCATGGCCGGGACTAGTTACGTAAATGAGCAGTTCTTC,CASSMAGTSYVNEQFF
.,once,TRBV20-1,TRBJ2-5,TGCAGTGCTAGAGATCGAGTAATAGCCCAAGAGACCCAGTACTTC,CSARDRVIAQETQYF
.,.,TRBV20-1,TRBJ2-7,TGCAGTGCCCCCGATAACGGTTACGAGCAGTACTTC,CSAPDNGYEQYF
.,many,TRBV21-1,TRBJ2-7,TGTGCCAGCAGCGAACCTTCCTCAGGGGGCTTGGCGTACGAGCAGTACTTC,CASSEPSSGGLAYEQYF
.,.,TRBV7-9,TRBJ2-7,TGTGCCAGCAGCTTTACGGGGGTGAACCCCTCGAGCTCCTACGAGCAGTACTTC,CASSFTGVNPSSSYEQYF
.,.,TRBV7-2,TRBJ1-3,TGTGCCAGCAGCTTAATAAAGGGAGGTGGAAACACCATATATTTT,CASSLIKGGGNTIYF